This T cell receptor beta chain was identified during a study of technical replicates of blood from several donors. The repertoire was sequenced with immunoSEQ multiplex PCR; TCRdb's copy has only in-frame clones and lacks some. The data contain around 76,000 clones, over 75% of them singletons. The CDR3 extends over 12 amino acids. With 5 bases removed from V and 5 bases from J, the gap between germline ends came to 6 bases. The germline V gene encodes CDR1 SEHNR and CDR2 FQNEAQ (reference sequence). This sequence was found in a human donor in good health. The chain joins TRBV7-9 to TRBJ1-4; D uncertain. Sequenced: T cells isolated from PBMCs. CDR3 sequence: CASSQQNEKLFF. For the CDR3, the DNA is TGTGCCAGCAGCCAACAGAATGAAAAACTGTTTTTT.